Shown below are 24 T cell receptor beta chains from a single sample sequenced in a study of identical twins. TCRdb reprocessed the 5' RACE reads with MiXCR, giving one entry per CDR3 protein. Of hundreds of thousands of distinct CDR3 sequences listed, 7.5% are singletons. The same data also contributed to another study, on yellow fever vaccine responses in identical twins.

The sample taken for sequencing was memory (CD45RO+) T cells sorted from blood. The source of these receptors is a woman under 30 in good health.

This clonotype was observed many times. The chain recombines TRBV5-1 with TRBJ2-1; D might be TRBD1 or TRBD2, each matching 6 bases. Germline-derived CDR1 and CDR2 are SGHRS and YFSETQ. The CDR3 has 13 residues. The germline V and J ends were trimmed by 0 bases and 9 bases, with 10 bases remaining between them. The CDR3 protein is CASSLDGGGEQFF. The CDR3 nucleotides are TGCGCCAGCAGCTTGGACGGGGGCGGTGAGCAGTTCTTC.

This clonotype has just a few counts. The chain combines TRBV3-1 with TRBJ1-6; tentative D call: TRBD1 (6 bases). This CDR3 has 15 residues. In germline, CDR1 is LGHDT, CDR2 YNNKEL (reference sequence). The V end was cut by 3 bases, the J end by 6 bases, with 12 bases between. CDR3 DNA sequence: TGTGCCAGCAGCCACGGACAGCTCCTTAATTCACCCCTCCACTTT. Encoded protein: CASSHGQLLNSPLHF.

The chain couples TRBV28 to TRBJ1-2, with TRBD1 as a possible D gene (6 bases). Germline loops: CDR1 MDHEN, CDR2 SYDVKM. This CDR3 comprises 15 residues. The germline V and J ends were trimmed by 5 bases and 5 bases, with 18 bases remaining between them. This CDR3 reads CASSLDAQGLYGYTF. CDR3 bases: TGTGCCAGCAGTCTAGACGCACAGGGCTTATATGGCTACACCTTC.

Many counts were recorded for this clonotype. The chain recombines TRBV20-1 with TRBJ2-1, with 7 bases matching TRBD2. The CDR3 consists of 14 residues. The V gene's germline CDR1 is DFQATT and CDR2 SNEGSKA (reference sequence). V gave up 6 bases and J gave up 2 bases; unmatched junction bases: 7. The CDR3 here is CSAQSGEAYNEQFF. CDR3 coding DNA: TGCAGTGCCCAAAGCGGGGAGGCCTACAATGAGCAGTTCTTC.

The chain joins TRBV7-9 to TRBJ1-6, with no clear D. The germline CDR1 and CDR2 sequences are SEHNR and FQNEAQ (reference sequence). The CDR3 has 12 amino acids. V lost 4 bases, J lost 6 bases, and 4 bases lay in between. The CDR3 is CASSYTNSPLHF. CDR3 in DNA: TGTGCCAGCAGCTACACTAATTCACCCCTCCACTTT.

This clonotype was seen only a few times. This chain links TRBV20-1 with TRBJ2-5; D is unresolved. Trimming cost V 6 bases and J 5 bases, with 16 bases left between them. This CDR3 is 13 amino acids long. Germline V gives CDR1 DFQATT, CDR2 SNEGSKA (reference sequence). CDR3 sequence reads: CSAPSPFKETQYF. CDR3 bases: TGCAGTGCCCCAAGCCCGTTCAAGGAGACCCAGTACTTC.

In its sample, this clonotype was seen many times. The chain joins TRBV12-3 or TRBV12-4 to TRBJ1-1; 7 positions agree with TRBD1. The CDR3 has 13 residues. The V and J ends lost 6 bases and 5 bases, in that order; junction bases with no gene match: 6. DNA of the CDR3: TGTGCCAGCAGCCCACAGGGGAGGACTGAAGCTTTCTTT. Translation: CASSPQGRTEAFF.

This chain uses TRBV12-3 or TRBV12-4 with TRBJ1-5, with D possibly being TRBD1 (6 bases). The V and J ends lost 3 bases and 3 bases respectively, with 12 bases between them. The CDR3 contains 15 residues. The CDR3 loop is CASSLGRQVNQPQHF. CDR3 nucleotides: TGTGCCAGCAGTTTGGGGAGACAGGTCAATCAGCCCCAGCATTTT.

This clonotype was counted only a few times. V usage is TRBV12-3 or TRBV12-4 and J usage is TRBJ1-5; D uncertain. The CDR3 totals 15 residues. The V end lost 1 base, the J end lost 3 bases, and 10 bases lay between the germline ends. CDR3 nucleotides: TGTGCCAGCAGTTTAGATGGGAGGGCCAATCAGCCCCAGCATTTT. Translation gives CASSLDGRANQPQHF.

In this sample, this clonotype turned up many times. The chain recombines TRBV28 with TRBJ2-7; D is perhaps TRBD1 (6 bases). This CDR3 spans 14 amino acids. Deletions cut 5 bases from V and 3 bases from J, with 14 bases between. From germline, CDR1 is MDHEN and CDR2 SYDVKM. CDR3 sequence (DNA): TGTGCCAGCAGTCAGCCGACAGGAAGCTACGAGCAGTACTTC. Its translation is CASSQPTGSYEQYF.

This clonotype was found once. This chain uses TRBV7-8 with TRBJ1-5, with 8 nucleotides matching TRBD1. The germline V gene encodes CDR1 SGHVS and CDR2 FQNEAQ. CDR3 length equals 15 residues. V shed 6 bases, J shed 0 bases, and the junction held 4 bases outside the gene matches. DNA for the CDR3: TGTGCCAGCAGTTTTGGACAGGGTAGCAATCAGCCCCAGCATTTT. Residues: CASSFGQGSNQPQHF.

A few counts support this clonotype. Sequence at one end of the junction differs from germline and may be a read error. CDR3 nucleotide sequence: TGTGCCAGCAGCCCTAGACAGCCGGGGGGCAATCAGCCCCATCATTTT. It is translated as CASSPRQPGGNQPHHF. The V gene is TRBV12-3 or TRBV12-4, the J gene TRBJ1-5; D is perhaps TRBD1 (6 bases). The CDR3 runs 16 residues.

This clonotype was detected ten times or more. The rearrangement joins TRBV25-1 to TRBJ2-1; the D gene is possibly TRBD2 (6 bases). The CDR3 spans 16 residues. CDR1 and CDR2 (germline): MGHDK, SYGVNS. The ends were cut back, 1 base at V and 0 bases at J, with 10 bases in the middle. CDR3 in amino acids: CASSEFGGSSYNEQFF. The CDR3 nucleotides read TGTGCCAGCAGTGAATTTGGGGGGAGCTCCTACAATGAGCAGTTCTTC.

The chain recombines TRBV7-9 with TRBJ2-7; TRBD1 agrees at 8 bases. Germline V gives CDR1 SEHNR, CDR2 FQNEAQ (reference sequence). CDR3 size: 15 residues. Trimming at V came to 4 bases and at J to 1 base, leaving 6 bases not matched to a gene. Written as DNA, the CDR3 is TGTGCCAGCAGCTCGGACAGGGAGTCTTCCTACGAGCAGTACTTC. Amino acids: CASSSDRESSYEQYF.

This clonotype has a single count. The chain uses TRBV29-1 and TRBJ1-5; a weak D match, TRBD1 (5 bases). Germline assignment: CDR1 SQVTM and CDR2 ANQGSEA. CDR3 size: 12 residues. V lost 6 bases and J 2 bases, leaving 8 bases between the germline ends. The DNA of the CDR3 is TGCAGCGTGCAGGGAGGCAATCAGCCCCAGCATTTT. Amino acids: CSVQGGNQPQHF.

The chain recombines TRBV6-5 with TRBJ2-7, with TRBD1 identical over 10 bases. In germline, CDR1 is MNHEY, CDR2 SVGAGI. Trimming at V came to 2 bases and at J to 2 bases, leaving 3 bases not matched to a gene. This CDR3 is built from 15 residues. Written as DNA, the CDR3 is TGTGCCAGCAGTTACGGAGGACAGGGGGCCTACGAGCAGTACTTC. Its protein product is CASSYGGQGAYEQYF.

This clonotype has a count of ten or more. The chain is built from TRBV4-3 and TRBJ1-1, with D maybe TRBD1 (5 bases). The germline V gene has CDR1 LGHNA and CDR2 YSLEER. This CDR3 spans 15 amino acids. V lost 4 bases, J lost 0 bases, and 12 bases lay in between. The CDR3 spells CASSRQGNMNTEAFF. CDR3 nucleotides: TGCGCCAGCAGCCGCCAGGGTAACATGAACACTGAAGCTTTCTTT.

This chain connects TRBV7-2 to TRBJ1-1, with D possibly being TRBD1 (6 bases). Germline V gene data show CDR1 as SGHTA and CDR2 as FQGNSA. This CDR3 spans 14 amino acids. Between the trimmed V and J ends, which lost 2 bases and 7 bases, there was a span of 14 bases. CDR3 DNA: TGTGCCAGCAGCTTAATGGCCCGGACAGATGAAGCTTTCTTT. It specifies CASSLMARTDEAFF.

This clonotype showed up many times. In DNA form, the CDR3 reads TGTGCCAGCAGTAGGGGACAGGCAGAGACCCAGTACTTC. This translates into CASSRGQAETQYF. The rearrangement uses TRBV2 and TRBJ2-5, with 8 bases lining up with TRBD1. The germline V gene has CDR1 SNHLY and CDR2 FYNNEI. The CDR3 is 13 residues long. V lost 5 bases to trimming and J lost 4 bases; unmatched junction nucleotides: 3.

This clonotype was picked up a small number of times. The chain links TRBV20-1 to TRBJ2-3; tentatively, D is TRBD2 (6 bases). The CDR3 loop spans 15 amino acids. The germline CDR1 and CDR2 sequences are DFQATT and SNEGSKA (reference sequence). Trimming removed 0 bases from V and 0 bases from J, with 10 bases in between. CDR3 protein: CSARDTLASTDTQYF. The CDR3 nucleotides are TGCAGTGCTAGAGATACCCTAGCGAGCACAGATACGCAGTATTTT.

This chain connects TRBV24-1 to TRBJ2-3, with TRBD2 matching 7 bases. Trimming cost V 5 bases and J 2 bases; bases outside gene matches: 6. Germline CDR1 and CDR2: KGHDR and SFDVKD. The CDR3 is made up of 15 amino acids. CDR3 nucleotides: TGTGCCACCAGTGTTGCAGCGGGATACACAGATACGCAGTATTTT. Residues: CATSVAAGYTDTQYF.

The chain is built from TRBV4-2 and TRBJ2-5; TRBD2 matches at 9 bases. V dropped 3 bases and J dropped 5; count of bases not matched to a gene: 10. The germline V gene encodes CDR1 LGHNA and CDR2 YNFKEQ. The CDR3 length is 16 residues. The CDR3 nucleotides are TGTGCCAGCAGCCAGGGGGCTAGCGGGATTCGGGAGACCCAGTACTTC. Amino acid sequence: CASSQGASGIRETQYF.

This clonotype was recorded at least ten times. The chain joins TRBV15 to TRBJ2-1; weak D call: TRBD2 (5 bases). CDR3 length: 15 residues. Germline CDR1 LNHNV, CDR2 YYDKDF (reference sequence). Trimming left V 5 bases short and J 2 bases short, with 13 bases between. Written as DNA, the CDR3 is TGTGCCACCAGCGACCGGGATAGGGCCTACAATGAGCAGTTCTTC. As protein: CATSDRDRAYNEQFF.

There are a few counts of this clonotype. The chain employs TRBV28 and TRBJ2-7, with D maybe TRBD2 (6 bases). Trimming took 3 bases from V and 4 from J, leaving 25 bases between them. This CDR3 has 18 amino acids. Per germline, CDR1 MDHEN and CDR2 SYDVKM. CDR3: CASSFWVGVLGGVYEQYF. The CDR3 DNA follows: TGTGCCAGCAGTTTTTGGGTTGGGGTTCTAGGAGGGGTGTACGAGCAGTACTTC.